A single sample is the source of the 4 T cell receptor beta chains below, sequenced in a study of blood T cell repertoires in COVID-19. The data were produced by immunoSEQ multiplex PCR, yet TCRdb's version contains in-frame clones alone and is incomplete. The sample consists of fewer than 200,000 clones, about four fifths of them appearing once. The specimen was peripheral blood. These receptors all stem from a man between 65 and 85 years old with active or convalescent COVID-19.

This sequence joins TRBV4-1 and TRBJ2-1; 8 bases align to TRBD2. CDR3 length: 16 amino acids. Germline V CDR1 and CDR2: MGHRA, YSYEKL. After removal of 0 bases from V and 7 bases from J, the junction contained 8 bases not matched to a gene. The CDR3 reads CASSQEFLPSGNEQFF. The CDR3 DNA is TGCGCCAGCAGCCAAGAATTTCTGCCTAGCGGGAATGAGCAGTTCTTC.

V and J are TRBV25-1 and TRBJ1-1; TRBD1 is a possible D gene (6 bases). V was clipped by 2 bases and J by 6 bases, with 10 bases between them. Germline CDR1 and CDR2: MGHDK and SYGVNS. This CDR3 contains 13 residues. The CDR3 reads CASSEPGVAEAFF. The CDR3 DNA reads TGTGCCAGCAGTGAACCAGGGGTGGCTGAAGCTTTCTTT. The entire variable domain, with the rest obtained from reference TRBV25-1 and TRBJ1-1, is as follows: EADIYQTPRYLVIGTGKKITLECSQTMGHDKMYWYQQDPGMELHLIHYSYGVNSTEKGDLSSESTVSRIRTEHFPLTLESARPSHTSQYLCASSEPGVAEAFFGQGTRLTVV.

V and J are TRBV7-2 and TRBJ2-1; TRBD2 agrees at 8 bases. V shed 5 bases, J shed 4 bases, and the junction held 7 bases outside the gene matches. CDR3 size: 15 residues. Looked up from germline, CDR1 is SGHTA and CDR2 is FQGNSA. The CDR3: CASSLTGTRYNEQFF. In DNA form, the CDR3 reads TGTGCCAGCAGCCTCACCGGGACTAGGTACAATGAGCAGTTCTTC.

The chain couples TRBV5-1 to TRBJ2-3; 9 nucleotides align to TRBD2. Germline V CDR1 and CDR2: SGHRS, YFSETQ. This CDR3 is 15 amino acids long. The V gene end was trimmed by 4 bases and the J gene end by 2 bases; junction bases not matched to a gene: 5. In DNA form, the CDR3 reads TGCGCCAGCAGCCCAGCGGGAGGCCCCACAGATACGCAGTATTTT. Translation: CASSPAGGPTDTQYF.